Each of the 4 T cell receptor beta chains below was sequenced from the same sample in a study of spatial heterogeneity in lung cancer. TCRdb reprocessed the 5' RACE reads via MiXCR and lists one record per CDR3 protein. The profile shows roughly 50,000 distinct CDR3 sequences, 7.5% to 8% of them singletons. Indicated time point: sample taken at primary tumor resection. Unsorted whole RNA of tumor, nontumor lung or frozen PBMC was sequenced. Specimen: PBMCs, collected at surgery. The receptors here all came from a female donor with early-stage non-small cell lung cancer.

This sequence joins TRBV27 and TRBJ2-1; 8 bases line up with TRBD1. Germline trimming cut 5 bases from V and 5 bases from J; bases unmatched to any gene: 11. The CDR3 sequence is 16 residues long. Germline CDR1 and CDR2: MNHEY and SMNVEV (reference sequence). Here the CDR3 DNA reads TGTGCCAGCAGTCAAAGGACAGGGCGGGAACACAATGAGCAGTTCTTC. Translated, it gives CASSQRTGREHNEQFF.

The J gene is TRBJ2-7, the V gene TRBV5-6; D is perhaps TRBD2 (7 bases). Deletions cut 4 bases from V and 5 bases from J, with 22 bases between. Germline-derived CDR1 and CDR2 are SGHDT and YYEEEE. This CDR3 spans 16 amino acids. DNA for the CDR3: TGTGCCAGCAGCCTAAATGGGGGGGCAGGACGCCACGAGCAGTACTTC. Translation gives CASSLNGGAGRHEQYF.

This clonotype was picked up a small number of times. The chain links TRBV6-2 or TRBV6-3 to TRBJ2-3; perhaps TRBD2 as D (6 bases). Between the trimmed V and J ends, which lost 5 bases and 9 bases, there was a span of 15 bases. Germline V gene data show CDR1 as MNHEY and CDR2 as SVGEGT. The CDR3 has 13 residues. Here the CDR3 DNA reads TGTGCCAGCAGTCGTAGCGGTGGTAACACGCAGTATTTT. Protein product: CASSRSGGNTQYF.

This clonotype was recorded many times. The chain recombines TRBV25-1 with TRBJ1-1, with no clear D. CDR3 length: 12 amino acids. Germline CDR1 MGHDK, CDR2 SYGVNS. V shed 4 bases and J shed 5 bases, with 8 bases lying between them. The DNA of the CDR3 is TGTGCCAGCAGTGTAGGGTCTACTGAAGCTTTCTTT. Amino acids: CASSVGSTEAFF.